This is a list of T cell receptor beta chains from one sample in a study of technical replicates of blood from a few donors. Sequenced by immunoSEQ multiplex PCR; TCRdb stores in-frame clones only, minus some. Counted here are approximately 100,000 clones, just over 95% occurring once; the ten biggest clones make up roughly 0.19%. The sample comprised T cells isolated from PBMCs. The receptor source for this set is a human donor in good health. Each CDR3 is given with its conserved first and last residue. A D gene is named only where the DNA matches it firmly.

d_gene	v_gene	j_gene	CDR3nt	CDR3aa
-	TRBV5-6	TRBJ2-7	TGTGCCAGCAGGACTCGAGATGGGGAGCAGTACTTC	CASRTRDGEQYF
TRBD2	TRBV30	TRBJ2-1	TGTGCCTGGGACGGTCGAGGCGGGGGGGCCAATGAGCAGTTCTTC	CAWDGRGGGANEQFF
-	TRBV9	TRBJ2-1	TGTGCCAGCAGCGCCCTGGGGGCAGACTACAATGAGCAGTTCTTC	CASSALGADYNEQFF
-	TRBV5-4	TRBJ2-7	TGTGCCAGCAGCTTATCAAACTACGAGCAGTACTTC	CASSLSNYEQYF
-	TRBV5-4	TRBJ2-7	TGTGCCAGCAGCTTGGTGGGCAGGGGGGATCCCTACGAGCAGTACTTC	CASSLVGRGDPYEQYF
TRBD1	TRBV7-9	TRBJ1-1	TGTGCCAGCAGCCCTTCAGGGGGGAACACTGAAGCTTTCTTT	CASSPSGGNTEAFF
TRBD1	TRBV5-4	TRBJ2-7	TGTGCCAGCAGCTCCACAGGGGCGATAAGGGTCGGCGAGCAGTACTTC	CASSSTGAIRVGEQYF
-	TRBV5-1	TRBJ1-1	TGCGCCAGCAGCTTGATGGGGCAGGGGATGTGGAACACTGAAGCTTTCTTT	CASSLMGQGMWNTEAFF
-	TRBV5-1	TRBJ1-4	TGCGCCAGCAGCTTGTTATCTTCAACTAATGAAAAACTGTTTTTT	CASSLLSSTNEKLFF
-	TRBV10-3	TRBJ1-1	TGTGCCATCAGTGAGGGGGGCAAACCTGGCACTGAAGCTTTCTTT	CAISEGGKPGTEAFF
-	TRBV28	TRBJ2-3	TGTGCCAGCAGTCTAGGGGCAGGTAGGACAGATACGCAGTATTTT	CASSLGAGRTDTQYF